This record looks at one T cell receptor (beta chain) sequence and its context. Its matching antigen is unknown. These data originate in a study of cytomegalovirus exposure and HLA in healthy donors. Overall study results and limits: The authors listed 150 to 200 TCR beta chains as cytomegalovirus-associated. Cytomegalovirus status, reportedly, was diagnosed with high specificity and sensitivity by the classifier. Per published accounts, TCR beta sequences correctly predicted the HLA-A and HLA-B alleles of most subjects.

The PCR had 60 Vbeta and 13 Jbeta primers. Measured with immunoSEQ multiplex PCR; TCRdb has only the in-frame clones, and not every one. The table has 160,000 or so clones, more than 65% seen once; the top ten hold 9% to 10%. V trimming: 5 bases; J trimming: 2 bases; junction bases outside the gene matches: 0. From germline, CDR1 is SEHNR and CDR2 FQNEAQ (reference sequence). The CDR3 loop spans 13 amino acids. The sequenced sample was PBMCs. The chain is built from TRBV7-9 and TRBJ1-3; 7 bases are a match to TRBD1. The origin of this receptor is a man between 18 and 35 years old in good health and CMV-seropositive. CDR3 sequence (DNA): TGTGCCAGCAGCCAGGGGGCTGGAAACACCATATATTTT. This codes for CASSQGAGNTIYF.